Below are 8 T cell receptor beta chains sequenced from a single sample in a study of cytomegalovirus exposure and HLA in healthy donors. Sequencing used immunoSEQ multiplex PCR; TCRdb keeps in-frame clones, though not all of them. The profile shows 75,000 to 100,000 clones, 95% to 97% of them singletons. What was sequenced was PBMCs. The receptor source for this set is a man between 18 and 29 years old in good health and CMV-seronegative.

CDR3 in amino acids: CASVGTDTQYF. CDR3 nucleotide sequence: TGCGCCAGCGTAGGCACAGATACGCAGTATTTT. The chain couples TRBV5-1 to TRBJ2-3; D remains unclear. This CDR3 contains 11 residues. V was clipped by 7 bases and J by 1 base, with 4 bases between them. Germline CDR1 reads SGHRS; CDR2 reads YFSETQ. Drawing the rest from reference TRBV5-1 and TRBJ2-3, the complete variable domain is KAGVTQTPRYLIKTRGQQVTLSCSPISGHRSVSWYQQTPGQGLQFLFEYFSETQRNKGNFPGRFSGRQFSNSRSEMNVSTLELGDSALYLCASVGTDTQYFGPGTRLTVL.

The CDR3 spells CASSELAGGSYGYTF. The CDR3 region has the DNA TGTGCCAGCAGTGAATTGGCAGGGGGCAGTTATGGCTACACCTTC. The chain links TRBV6-1 to TRBJ1-2, with 8 bases lining up with TRBD1. Germline V gene data show CDR1 as MNHNS and CDR2 as SASEGT. V gave up 2 bases and J gave up 5 bases; unmatched junction bases: 7. This CDR3 comprises 15 residues.

This chain's CDR3 is CASSDRPSRGLGEKLFF. CDR3 DNA sequence: TGTGCCAGCAGCGACAGACCCTCCAGGGGGCTCGGGGAAAAACTGTTTTTT. V and J are TRBV7-8 and TRBJ1-4; 8 nucleotides align to TRBD1. This CDR3 is 17 amino acids long. The germline gives CDR1 SGHVS, CDR2 FQNEAQ. V gave up 5 bases and J gave up 8 bases; unmatched junction bases: 16. Using reference TRBV7-8 and TRBJ1-4 for the parts outside the CDR3, the full variable domain is GAGVSQSPRYKVAKRGQDVALRCDPISGHVSLFWYQQALGQGPEFLTYFQNEAQLDKSGLPSDRFFAERPEGSVSTLKIQRTQQEDSAVYLCASSDRPSRGLGEKLFFGSGTQLSVL.

The chain joins TRBV9 to TRBJ2-3; 8 positions match TRBD2. V shed 2 bases and J 0 bases; nucleotides not matched to a gene: 2. The length of the CDR3 is 15 residues. Per germline, CDR1 SGDLS and CDR2 YYNGEE. The CDR3 bases are TGTGCCAGCAGCGTGCCTAGCGGGAGCACAGATACGCAGTATTTT. It is translated as CASSVPSGSTDTQYF. The variable domain in full, completed from reference TRBV9 and TRBJ2-3, reads DSGVTQTPKHLITATGQRVTLRCSPRSGDLSVYWYQQSLDQGLQFLIQYYNGEERAKGNILERFSAQQFPDLHSELNLSSLELGDSALYFCASSVPSGSTDTQYFGPGTRLTVL.

This rearrangement joins TRBV4-1 to TRBJ2-1, with TRBD2 matching 13 bases. The CDR3 covers 17 residues. Trimming took 4 bases from V and 6 from J; bases not matched to a gene: 9. Germline CDR1 and CDR2: MGHRA and YSYEKL. The CDR3 region is CASSRGGLAGLGNEQFF. CDR3 DNA sequence: TGCGCCAGCAGCCGCGGGGGACTAGCGGGGCTTGGCAATGAGCAGTTCTTC.

The chain recombines TRBV7-2 with TRBJ1-4, with a possible D match to TRBD1 (5 bases). Trimming removed 5 bases at V and 4 bases at J, with 23 bases between. The length of the CDR3 is 18 residues. The germline gives CDR1 SGHTA, CDR2 FQGNSA. CDR3 in amino acids: CASSTRTRRGGSNEKLFF. The CDR3, as DNA: TGTGCCAGCAGCACTAGAACGAGGAGGGGCGGGAGTAATGAAAAACTGTTTTTT.

This clone was detected only once. The chain carries TRBV30 and TRBJ1-1; 11 bases fit TRBD1. The CDR3 spans 14 residues. From germline, CDR1 is GTSNPN and CDR2 SVGIG (reference sequence). V was pared by 4 bases and J by 6 bases, with 7 bases of the junction left unmatched. CDR3 residues: CAWTPGQGAPEAFF. The CDR3 DNA reads TGTGCCTGGACTCCCGGACAGGGGGCGCCTGAAGCTTTCTTT.

This clone showed up just once. The chain combines TRBV18 with TRBJ2-1, with 9 bases lining up with TRBD2. Germline V CDR1 and CDR2: KGHSH, LQKENI. V shed 2 bases and J 9 bases; nucleotides not matched to a gene: 11. The CDR3 is 16 amino acids. The CDR3 nucleotides are TGTGCCAGCTCACCAATCCCGGCTAGCGGGATTGGTGAGCAGTTCTTC. Protein product: CASSPIPASGIGEQFF.